Sequencing of this TCR beta chain was carried out in a study of cytomegalovirus exposure and HLA in healthy donors. Study results and limitations: The classifier, whose performance was assessed in both the original and validation cohorts, reportedly diagnosed cytomegalovirus status with high specificity and sensitivity.

Points on this clone: Antigen specificity is unknown.

As for the donors, each was a healthy bone marrow donor. 13 Jbeta primers and 60 Vbeta primers were used for the PCR. Methods used by the authors: In a later analysis, some 80 million unique TCR beta chains included roughly 11 million shared by two or more donors. This table comes from immunoSEQ multiplex PCR, and its TCRdb copy is limited to in-frame clones, with some not included. V and J calls and clone size are given by that table; D and trimming were obtained from the DNA. The profile shows some 200,000 clones, 80% to 85% of them singletons. The CDR3 sequence is 16 residues long. CDR1 is SGHTS, CDR2 YDEGEE, per germline. V lost 3 bases to trimming and J lost 5 bases; unmatched junction nucleotides: 11.

Material for sequencing was PBMCs. The receptor comes from a man aged 50-60 years in good health and CMV-seronegative. The chain combines TRBV5-8 with TRBJ2-7, with 10 bases that match TRBD1. The CDR3 here is CASSWTPGQGWDEQYF. The CDR3, as DNA: TGTGCCAGCAGCTGGACGCCGGGACAGGGGTGGGACGAGCAGTACTTC.